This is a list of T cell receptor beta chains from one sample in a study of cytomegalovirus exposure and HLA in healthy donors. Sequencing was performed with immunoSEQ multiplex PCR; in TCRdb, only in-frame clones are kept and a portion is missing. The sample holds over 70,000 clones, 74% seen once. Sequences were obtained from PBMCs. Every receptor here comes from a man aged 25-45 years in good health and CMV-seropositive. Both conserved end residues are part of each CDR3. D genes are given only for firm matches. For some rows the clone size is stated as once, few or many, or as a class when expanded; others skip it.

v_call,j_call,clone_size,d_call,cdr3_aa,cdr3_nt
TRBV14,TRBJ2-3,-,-,CASSPLTSTDTQYF,TGTGCCAGCAGCCCTCTGACTAGCACAGATACGCAGTATTTT
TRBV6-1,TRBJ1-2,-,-,CASSESGALGYTF,TGTGCCAGCAGTGAATCAGGGGCGCTTGGCTACACCTTC
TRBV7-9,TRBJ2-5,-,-,CASSLFTGQETQYF,TGTGCCAGCAGCTTATTTACAGGCCAAGAGACCCAGTACTTC
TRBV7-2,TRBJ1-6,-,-,CASSLGAPPLHF,TGTGCCAGCAGCTTAGGAGCCCCACCCCTCCACTTT
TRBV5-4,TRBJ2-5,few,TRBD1,CASSFDRGQETQYF,TGTGCCAGCAGCTTCGACAGGGGTCAAGAGACCCAGTACTTC
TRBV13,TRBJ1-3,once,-,CASSLAAWSSGNTIYF,TGTGCCAGCAGCTTAGCTGCCTGGAGCTCTGGAAACACCATATATTTT
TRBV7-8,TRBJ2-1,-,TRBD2,CASSRYSGRAEGEQFF,TGTGCCAGCAGCAGGTATAGCGGGAGGGCCGAGGGTGAGCAGTTCTTC
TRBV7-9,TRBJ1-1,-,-,CASSTMGGEAFF,TGTGCCAGCAGCACAATGGGTGGAGAGGCTTTCTTT
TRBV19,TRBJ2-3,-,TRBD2,CASSPTGLAGITDTQYF,TGTGCCAGTAGCCCAACCGGACTAGCGGGGATCACAGATACGCAGTATTTT
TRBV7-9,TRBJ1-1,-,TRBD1,CASSADRRGTEAFF,TGTGCCAGCAGCGCGGACAGGCGGGGTACTGAAGCTTTCTTT
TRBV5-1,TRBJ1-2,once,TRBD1,CASGLSRVGTGDGYTF,TGCGCCAGCGGACTTAGCAGGGTCGGGACAGGGGATGGCTACACCTTC
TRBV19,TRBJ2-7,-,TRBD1,CASSSQGAYEQYF,TGTGCCAGTAGTTCACAGGGGGCCTACGAGCAGTACTTC
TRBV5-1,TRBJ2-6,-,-,CASSFVMGSSGANVLTF,TGCGCCAGCAGCTTCGTCATGGGGAGCTCTGGGGCCAACGTCCTGACTTTC
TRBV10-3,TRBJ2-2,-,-,CAITSSGNTGELFF,TGTGCCATCACGTCAAGCGGGAACACCGGGGAGCTGTTTTTT
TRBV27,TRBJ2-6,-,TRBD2,CASKGLLAPSGANVLTF,TGTGCCAGCAAGGGACTACTAGCCCCCTCTGGGGCCAACGTCCTGACTTTC
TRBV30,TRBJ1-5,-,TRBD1,CAWRGTALGTQHF,TGTGCCTGGAGAGGGACAGCGTTGGGGACCCAGCATTTT
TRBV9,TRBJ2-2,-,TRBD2,CASSVGLAGGSPGELFF,TGTGCCAGCAGCGTGGGACTAGCGGGGGGTTCCCCCGGGGAGCTGTTTTTT
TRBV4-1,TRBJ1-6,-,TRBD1,CASSQEGSGQGAENSPLHF,TGCGCCAGCAGCCAAGAAGGCTCCGGGCAGGGGGCTGAAAATTCACCCCTCCACTTT
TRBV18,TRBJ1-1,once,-,CASSPGIGRPEAFF,TGTGCCAGCTCACCAGGTATTGGGAGGCCTGAAGCTTTCTTT
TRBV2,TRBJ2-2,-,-,CASSVYGGGELFF,TGTGCCAGCAGTGTTTACGGCGGCGGGGAGCTGTTTTTT
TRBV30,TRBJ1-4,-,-,CACTGAEINEKLFF,TGTGCCTGTACTGGGGCAGAGATAAATGAAAAACTGTTTTTT
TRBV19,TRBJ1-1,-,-,CASRPGVSTEAFF,TGTGCCAGTAGACCCGGGGTCAGCACTGAAGCTTTCTTT
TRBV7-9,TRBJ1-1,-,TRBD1,CASKRDRGTEAFF,TGTGCCAGCAAAAGAGACAGGGGGACTGAAGCTTTCTTT
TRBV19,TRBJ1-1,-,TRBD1,CASSTTGVNTEAFF,TGTGCCAGTAGTACCACAGGGGTGAACACTGAAGCTTTCTTT
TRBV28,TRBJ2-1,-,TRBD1,CASSSTGGSGEQFF,TGTGCCAGCAGTTCGACAGGGGGCTCCGGTGAGCAGTTCTTC
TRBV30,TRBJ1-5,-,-,CAWSRGFYSNQPQHF,TGTGCCTGGAGTAGGGGGTTTTATAGCAATCAGCCCCAGCATTTT
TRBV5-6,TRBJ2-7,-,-,CASSRGLAEQYF,TGTGCCAGCAGCCGGGGACTTGCAGAGCAGTACTTC
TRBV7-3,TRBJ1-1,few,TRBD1,CASSLAGQGDEAFF,TGTGCCAGCAGCTTAGCGGGACAGGGGGATGAAGCTTTCTTT
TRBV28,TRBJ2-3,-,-,CAGGGGDTDTQYF,TGTGCCGGGGGAGGGGGGGACACAGATACGCAGTATTTT
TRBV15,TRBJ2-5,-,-,CATSRDGTRGETQYF,TGTGCCACCAGCAGAGATGGGACACGGGGAGAGACCCAGTACTTC
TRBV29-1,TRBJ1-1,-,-,CSVLSGGANTEAFF,TGCAGCGTTCTCTCAGGAGGAGCGAACACTGAAGCTTTCTTT
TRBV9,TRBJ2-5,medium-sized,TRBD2,CASSVEAGWETQYF,TGTGCCAGCAGCGTCGAAGCGGGGTGGGAGACCCAGTACTTC
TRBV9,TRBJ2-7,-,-,CASSVAAGANYEQYF,TGTGCCAGCAGCGTAGCGGCGGGGGCGAACTACGAGCAGTACTTC
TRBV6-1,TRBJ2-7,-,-,CASSEDYYEQYF,TGTGCCAGCAGTGAAGATTACTACGAGCAGTACTTC
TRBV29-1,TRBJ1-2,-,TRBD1,CSVAGTGEGYTF,TGCAGCGTGGCCGGGACAGGGGAGGGCTACACCTTC
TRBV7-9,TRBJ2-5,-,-,CASSFRQGEVETQYF,TGTGCCAGCAGCTTCCGGCAGGGGGAGGTTGAGACCCAGTACTTC
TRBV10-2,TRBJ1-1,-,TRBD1,CASYHRGREVNTEAFF,TGCGCCAGCTACCACAGGGGCCGGGAAGTGAACACTGAAGCTTTCTTT
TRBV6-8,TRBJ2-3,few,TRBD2,CASTRSLAGVGSTDTQYF,TGTGCCAGTACCCGGAGTCTAGCGGGAGTGGGTAGCACAGATACGCAGTATTTT
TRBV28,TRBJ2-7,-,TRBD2,CASIEAGGRYEQYF,TGTGCCAGCATCGAAGCGGGAGGGCGGTACGAGCAGTACTTC
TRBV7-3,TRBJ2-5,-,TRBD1,CASSRTGGQETQYF,TGTGCCAGCAGCCGGACAGGGGGCCAAGAGACCCAGTACTTC
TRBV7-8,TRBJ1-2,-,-,CASSLGQKVGGGEYGYTF,TGTGCCAGCAGCTTAGGCCAGAAGGTGGGAGGGGGGGAATATGGCTACACCTTC
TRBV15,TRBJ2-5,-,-,CATSAFGAANQETQYF,TGTGCCACCAGCGCTTTTGGAGCCGCGAACCAAGAGACCCAGTACTTC
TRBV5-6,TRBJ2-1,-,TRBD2,CASSLWTSGGGNEQFF,TGTGCCAGCAGCCTGTGGACTAGCGGGGGGGGGAATGAGCAGTTCTTC
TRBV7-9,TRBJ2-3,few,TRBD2,CASSWASGTDTQYF,TGTGCCAGCAGCTGGGCTAGCGGGACAGATACGCAGTATTTT
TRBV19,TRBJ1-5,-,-,CASSTRGVGQPQHF,TGTGCCAGTAGTACCCGGGGGGTAGGTCAGCCCCAGCATTTT
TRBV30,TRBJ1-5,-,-,CAWSPGGAQPQHF,TGTGCCTGGAGTCCGGGGGGTGCTCAGCCCCAGCATTTT
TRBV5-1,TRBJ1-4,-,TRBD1,CASSLDPGGAEKLFF,TGCGCCAGCAGCTTGGATCCAGGGGGAGCTGAAAAACTGTTTTTT
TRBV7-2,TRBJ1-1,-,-,CASTAAGDTEAFF,TGTGCCAGCACCGCGGCGGGGGACACTGAAGCTTTCTTT
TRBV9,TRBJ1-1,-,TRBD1,CASSALQGAEAFF,TGTGCCAGCAGCGCTTTGCAGGGGGCTGAAGCTTTCTTT
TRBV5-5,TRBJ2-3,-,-,CASSFRLDTQYF,TGTGCCAGCAGCTTTAGACTAGATACGCAGTATTTT
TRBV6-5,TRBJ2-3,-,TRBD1,CASSLTGPTDTQYF,TGTGCCAGCAGTCTGACAGGGCCCACAGATACGCAGTATTTT
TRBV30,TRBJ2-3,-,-,CAWSEGTSFSTDTQYF,TGTGCCTGGAGCGAGGGGACTTCTTTTAGCACAGATACGCAGTATTTT
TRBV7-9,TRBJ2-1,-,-,CASSLGGEVGNEQFF,TGTGCCAGCAGCTTAGGCGGGGAGGTGGGTAATGAGCAGTTCTTC
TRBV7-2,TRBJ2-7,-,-,CASSPGGGPREQYF,TGTGCCAGCAGCCCCGGAGGAGGGCCTCGGGAGCAGTACTTC
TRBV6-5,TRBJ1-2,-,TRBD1,CASSSGTGTYGYTF,TGTGCCAGCAGTTCCGGGACAGGGACCTATGGCTACACCTTC